This T cell receptor (beta chain) was observed in a study of blood T cell repertoires in COVID-19. About the study: Some COVID-19 samples were acute and others convalescent; all came from the United States, Italy and Spain. The analysed material was cDNA or gDNA that came from T cells, B-cell-depleted T cells, or PBMCs.

Original processing notes: Amplification from reference gene primers served as the basis for estimated nucleated cell counts. Generated by immunoSEQ multiplex PCR, the TCRdb table keeps only in-frame clones and is missing some. D and trimming come from the DNA, and the V and J calls and clone size come from that table. This table holds approximately 270,000 clones, roughly 84% found once. The CDR3 totals 20 residues. The ends lost 4 bases at V and 0 bases at J; junction bases unmatched: 12. CDR1 is LNHDA and CDR2 is SQIVND in the germline V gene (reference sequence). The sequence derives from a person aged 70 to 85 with COVID-19, enrolled during active disease. This chain uses TRBV19 with TRBJ1-6; 10 bases agree with TRBD1. Input material: peripheral blood. The CDR3 here is CASSRRKPDRGSSYNSPLHF. In nucleotides, the CDR3 is TGTGCCAGTAGTAGAAGAAAGCCGGACAGGGGGAGCTCCTATAATTCACCCCTCCACTTT.